These T cell receptor beta chains were read from a single sample in a study of blood T cell repertoires in COVID-19. Method: immunoSEQ multiplex PCR; TCRdb's copy keeps in-frame clones and lacks some. This repertoire shows roughly 87,000 clones, 75% found once; its top ten account for around 4.4%. Material for sequencing was peripheral blood. The source is a woman between 50 and 59 years old with acute or convalescent COVID-19. CDR3s include the opening cysteine and the closing phenylalanine or tryptophan. The order of the fields is clone size, D gene, CDR3 length, J gene, V gene, CDR3 DNA, CDR3 protein. The D gene is left open where the match is weak. Size values are once, few and many counts, or a class for expanded clones, and some rows have none.

>NA|NA|14|TRBJ1-1|TRBV29-1
TGCAGCGGTAGATCGGGACAAAAGAACACTGAAGCTTTCTTT
CSGRSGQKNTEAFF
>NA|NA|13|TRBJ1-1|TRBV30
TGTGCCTATTGGACTCGCACGCTGGGTGAAGCTTTCTTT
CAYWTRTLGEAFF
>NA|NA|15|TRBJ2-5|TRBV7-2
TGTGCCAGCAGCTCCGAACACGGAAGGGGAAAGACCCAGTACTTC
CASSSEHGRGKTQYF
>NA|TRBD1|15|TRBJ2-2|TRBV5-6
TGTGCCAGCAGCTGGGGACAGGGGAGGACCGGGGAGCTGTTTTTT
CASSWGQGRTGELFF
>few|NA|15|TRBJ1-2|TRBV6-6
TGTGCCAGCAGCCCCGGGGGTACCTCGGGCTATGGCTACACCTTC
CASSPGGTSGYGYTF
>NA|NA|16|TRBJ2-5|TRBV20-1
TGCAGTGCTAGTGGATCTGTAAAGGACTACCAAGAGACCCAGTACTTC
CSASGSVKDYQETQYF
>NA|NA|12|TRBJ2-3|TRBV12-3/TRBV12-4
TGTGCCACCCACTCCATCACAGATACGCAGTATTTT
CATHSITDTQYF
>few|TRBD1|14|TRBJ1-5|TRBV6-6
TGTGCCAGCAGCCCCCAGGGGGCCACTCAGCCCCAGCATTTT
CASSPQGATQPQHF
>NA|TRBD2|18|TRBJ2-4|TRBV7-9
TGTGCCAGCAGCTTAGTTAGCGGGGGGTTGTTAGCCAAAAACATTCAGTACTTC
CASSLVSGGLLAKNIQYF
>NA|NA|13|TRBJ1-1|TRBV7-8
TGTGCCAGCAGCTTCGTTCAGGACACTGAAGCTTTCTTT
CASSFVQDTEAFF
>NA|NA|16|TRBJ1-1|TRBV20-1
TGCAGTGCTAGTACCGGGACATCCTTCGGGGACACTGAAGCTTTCTTT
CSASTGTSFGDTEAFF
>NA|NA|15|TRBJ1-6|TRBV7-8
TGTGCCAGCAGCTTAGCGGCCAGGTGGGATTCACCCCTCCACTTT
CASSLAARWDSPLHF
>NA|TRBD2|15|TRBJ2-7|TRBV28
TGTGCCAGCAGTCCCTTAGGGACTAGCGCCTACGAGCAGTACTTC
CASSPLGTSAYEQYF
>NA|NA|18|TRBJ1-4|TRBV5-1
TGCGCCAGCAGCTTGGAAGCCACCGGAGCTACAACTAATGAAAAACTGTTTTTT
CASSLEATGATTNEKLFF
>NA|TRBD2|14|TRBJ2-1|TRBV19
TGTGCCAGTAGTATCCTAGCGGGGGGGAATGAGCAGTTCTTC
CASSILAGGNEQFF
>NA|TRBD2|15|TRBJ2-5|TRBV15
TGTGCCACCAGCCGAGGACTAGCGGTCCAAGAGACCCAGTACTTC
CATSRGLAVQETQYF
>NA|NA|14|TRBJ2-3|TRBV5-1
TGCGCCAGCAGCCCGGGACTCCGCACAGATACGCAGTATTTT
CASSPGLRTDTQYF
>NA|TRBD1|14|TRBJ1-2|TRBV6-1
TGTGCCAGCAGTGAATGGACAGGGCAGGGTGGCTACACCTTC
CASSEWTGQGGYTF
>NA|TRBD1|16|TRBJ1-1|TRBV6-5
TGTGCCAGCAGTTACATGGGACAGGGGTTTGGGATTGAAGCTTTCTTT
CASSYMGQGFGIEAFF